These 18 T cell receptor beta chains share one sample of origin, sequenced in a study of blood T cell repertoires in COVID-19. Produced via immunoSEQ multiplex PCR; TCRdb's table is partial and in-frame only. The repertoire holds about 75,000 clones, roughly 90% seen once, with 2.5% in the top ten. The sequenced sample was peripheral blood. Receptors originate from a human donor in a cohort sampled during active COVID-19.

The chain is built from TRBV13 and TRBJ1-3; D is ambiguous. The CDR3 is 15 amino acids. Trimming pared 0 bases from V and 0 bases from J, leaving 6 bases between. CDR1 PRHDT and CDR2 FYEKMQ come from the germline V gene (reference sequence). In DNA, the CDR3 is TGTGCCAGCAGCTTAGGGGAGAGCTCTGGAAACACCATATATTTT. This codes for CASSLGESSGNTIYF.

The J gene is TRBJ2-5, the V gene TRBV18; 7 bases are a match to TRBD2. Germline CDR1 reads KGHSH; CDR2 reads LQKENI. V shed 5 bases and J 2 bases; nucleotides not matched to a gene: 11. The CDR3 contains 16 residues. CDR3 loop: CASSRASGLSQETQYF. For the CDR3, the DNA is TGTGCCAGCTCAAGGGCTAGCGGACTCTCGCAAGAGACCCAGTACTTC.

The chain recombines TRBV7-2 with TRBJ2-5; no clear D gene. Germline V gene sequence: CDR1 SGHTA, CDR2 FQGNSA. V was trimmed by 2 bases and J by 7 bases, leaving 11 bases between them. CDR3 size: 13 residues. The CDR3 sequence: CASSLTVPGTQYF. Written as DNA, the CDR3 is TGTGCCAGCAGCTTAACGGTCCCGGGGACCCAGTACTTC.

The chain combines TRBV4-1 with TRBJ2-5; D is perhaps TRBD2 (7 bases). Trimming pared 4 bases from V and 5 bases from J, leaving 26 bases between. CDR1 MGHRA and CDR2 YSYEKL come from the germline V gene. The CDR3 loop spans 18 amino acids. The CDR3 coding sequence is TGCGCCAGCAGCCCTAGAGGGGGGAGACGATTGGGAGGGGAGACCCAGTACTTC. It translates to CASSPRGGRRLGGETQYF.

The V gene is TRBV5-6, the J gene TRBJ2-1; tentative D call: TRBD1 (6 bases). The V end lost 2 bases, the J end lost 8 bases, and 8 bases lay between the germline ends. The CDR3 length is 12 residues. From germline, CDR1 is SGHDT and CDR2 YYEEEE. The CDR3 DNA follows: TGTGCCAGCAGCTTACAGGGCTATGAGCAGTTCTTC. This translates into CASSLQGYEQFF.

The chain carries TRBV28 and TRBJ2-7; D unresolved. Germline lookup yields CDR1 MDHEN and CDR2 SYDVKM. The CDR3 has 14 residues. V was cut by 3 bases and J by 2 bases, with 11 bases left in between. CDR3 sequence reads: CASSLIQAPYEQYF. The DNA of the CDR3 is TGTGCCAGCAGTTTGATCCAGGCCCCCTACGAGCAGTACTTC.

The J gene is TRBJ2-1, the V gene TRBV11-3, with 9 bases that match TRBD2. Per germline, CDR1 SGHNT and CDR2 YENEEA. Trimming at V came to 5 bases and at J to 8 bases, leaving 10 bases not matched to a gene. This CDR3 region has 15 residues. The CDR3 spells CASSRGSGGYDEQFF. CDR3 in DNA: TGTGCCAGCAGCAGGGGTAGCGGGGGATATGATGAGCAGTTCTTC. Combining the CDR3 with reference TRBV11-3 and TRBJ2-1 gives the whole variable domain EAGVVQSPRYKIIEKKQPVAFWCNPISGHNTLYWYLQNLGQGPELLIRYENEEAVDDSQLPKDRFSAERLKGVDSTLKIQPAELGDSAVYLCASSRGSGGYDEQFFGPGTRLTVL.

A single count supports this clone. The V and J genes are TRBV5-1 and TRBJ2-1; 7 bases fit TRBD1. The CDR3 is 14 amino acids. CDR1 and CDR2 (germline): SGHRS, YFSETQ. Trimming cost V 4 bases and J 3 bases; bases outside gene matches: 4. CDR3 protein: CASSQRQGYNEQFF. CDR3 in DNA: TGCGCCAGCAGCCAGCGACAGGGCTACAATGAGCAGTTCTTC. The complete variable domain, with remaining parts taken from reference TRBV5-1 and TRBJ2-1, reads KAGVTQTPRYLIKTRGQQVTLSCSPISGHRSVSWYQQTPGQGLQFLFEYFSETQRNKGNFPGRFSGRQFSNSRSEMNVSTLELGDSALYLCASSQRQGYNEQFFGPGTRLTVL.

The CDR3 loop is CAIDRDNEKLFF. CDR3 DNA: TGTGCCATAGACAGGGATAATGAAAAACTGTTTTTT. The chain combines TRBV11-3 with TRBJ1-4, with 7 nucleotides matching TRBD1. The V and J ends lost 10 bases and 4 bases, in that order; junction bases with no gene match: 3. Germline-derived CDR1 and CDR2 are SGHNT and YENEEA. The CDR3 is made up of 12 amino acids.

The genes are TRBV19 and TRBJ2-5, with D possibly being TRBD1 (5 bases). This CDR3 is built from 17 residues. V gave up 3 bases and J gave up 0 bases, with 17 bases separating them. In germline, CDR1 is LNHDA, CDR2 SQIVND (reference sequence). The CDR3 DNA reads TGTGCCAGTAGTATTAGGCACAGGCAAGGGGACCAAGAGACCCAGTACTTC. Its protein product is CASSIRHRQGDQETQYF.

The CDR3 region has the DNA TGTGCCAGTAGTGCGACAGGGAACACTGAAGCTTTCTTT. Translated: CASSATGNTEAFF. This chain connects TRBV19 to TRBJ1-1; D is possibly TRBD1 (6 bases). Germline CDR1 and CDR2: LNHDA and SQIVND (reference sequence). Trimming left V 5 bases short and J 1 base short, with 8 bases between. CDR3 length equals 13 residues.

V is TRBV6-6 and J is TRBJ1-2; D is unresolved. Trimming took off 8 bases at V and 0 bases at J, with 4 bases between the two ends. CDR3 length: 11 residues. From germline, CDR1 is MNHNY and CDR2 SVGAGI (reference sequence). This chain's CDR3 is CASRANYGYTF. The CDR3 DNA sequence: TGTGCCAGCCGGGCTAACTATGGCTACACCTTC.

The chain joins TRBV14 to TRBJ2-1, with D perhaps matching TRBD2 (7 bases). Germline V gene lookup returns CDR1 SGHDN and CDR2 FVKESK. CDR3 length: 14 residues. V lost 5 bases to trimming and J lost 6 bases, with 14 bases between them. Written as DNA, the CDR3 is TGTGCCAGCAGCTCCAGGGGAGGGACCAATGAGCAGTTCTTC. It specifies CASSSRGGTNEQFF.

J is TRBJ2-5 and V is TRBV11-2; 7 nucleotides align to TRBD1. Trimming cost V 1 base and J 2 bases; bases outside gene matches: 4. The CDR3 consists of 15 residues. Germline V lookup: CDR1 SGHAT, CDR2 FQNNGV. CDR3 protein: CASSLGLGQQETQYF. CDR3 nucleotides: TGTGCCAGCAGCTTAGGGTTGGGACAGCAAGAGACCCAGTACTTC.

The CDR3 loop reads CASSEVASNQPQHF. DNA for the CDR3: TGTGCCAGCAGTGAAGTAGCTAGCAATCAGCCCCAGCATTTT. V usage is TRBV6-1 and J usage is TRBJ1-5; D is uncertain. V shed 1 base and J shed 0 bases, with 4 bases lying between them. CDR3 length: 14 residues. Germline lookup yields CDR1 MNHNS and CDR2 SASEGT.

The chain carries TRBV7-9 and TRBJ1-2, with D possibly being TRBD1 (5 bases). The CDR3 extends over 14 amino acids. V was clipped by 0 bases and J by 4 bases, with 9 bases between them. Germline V gives CDR1 SEHNR, CDR2 FQNEAQ (reference sequence). The CDR3 DNA reads as TGTGCCAGCAGCTTAGCTGGGGGGGGCTATGGCTACACCTTC. Translated, it gives CASSLAGGGYGYTF.

The DNA for the CDR3 is TGTGCCACCAGCGACAGGGCGGGGCAGCCCCAGCATTTT. Amino acid sequence: CATSDRAGQPQHF. The chain links TRBV15 to TRBJ1-5; 7 bases align to TRBD1. Germline CDR1 and CDR2: LNHNV and YYDKDF (reference sequence). The V segment lost 5 bases and the J segment 7 bases; nucleotides outside the gene matches: 5. This CDR3 is built from 13 residues. Drawing the rest from reference TRBV15 and TRBJ1-5, the complete variable domain is DAMVIQNPRYQVTQFGKPVTLSCSQTLNHNVMYWYQQKSSQAPKLLFHYYDKDFNNEADTPDNFQSRRPNTSFCFLDIRSPGLGDTAMYLCATSDRAGQPQHFGDGTRLSIL.

The J gene is TRBJ1-6, the V gene TRBV5-5, with 9 bases that match TRBD1. CDR1 and CDR2 from the germline V gene are SGHKS and YYEKEE (reference sequence). This CDR3 spans 14 amino acids. The ends lost 4 bases at V and 6 bases at J; junction bases unmatched: 2. The CDR3 nucleotides read TGTGCCAGCAGCCGGGACAGGGTTAATTCACCCCTCCACTTT. Its protein is CASSRDRVNSPLHF.